Following are 23 T cell receptor beta chains from one sample sequenced in a study of human T cells and chemical hapten exposure. Time point in this sample: patch test 3, about 24 weeks after DPC sensitization. As to treatment: therapeutic diphenylcyclopropenone sensitization with weekly scalp DPC. In TCRdb, the RACE reads were re-called with MiXCR into one record per CDR3 protein. Counted here are tens of thousands of distinct CDR3 sequences, about a tenth occurring once; the ten biggest clones make up approximately 1.1%. This material consisted of whole blood, taken in connection with sensitization to the hapten diphenylcyclopropenone (DPC). The receptors come from a woman younger than 45 with alopecia areata. Some clones in this sample may be carry-over from other donors' samples.

V is TRBV5-1 and J is TRBJ2-7; possibly TRBD2 for D (5 bases). V lost 3 bases and J lost 3, with 13 bases in between. CDR1 and CDR2 (germline): SGHRS, YFSETQ. The CDR3 is made up of 14 amino acids. For the CDR3, the DNA is TGCGCCAGCAGCTCTTACCGGGATAACTACGAGCAGTACGTC. Amino acid sequence: CASSSYRDNYEQYV.

This clonotype turned up a few times. This chain links TRBV5-6 with TRBJ1-1; D is uncertain. This CDR3 spans 14 amino acids. In germline, CDR1 is SGHDT, CDR2 YYEEEE. V was clipped by 2 bases and J by 4 bases, with 12 bases between them. CDR3 sequence reads: CASSFPGRSTEAFF. The CDR3 DNA sequence: TGTGCCAGCAGCTTCCCAGGTAGGAGCACTGAAGCTTTCTTT.

This clonotype was recorded only once. The chain employs TRBV28 and TRBJ2-1, with 8 bases fitting TRBD2. The trim removed 10 bases at V and 4 bases at J, leaving 12 bases unmatched. Germline V CDR1 and CDR2: MDHEN, SYDVKM. This CDR3 comprises 15 residues. Written as DNA, the CDR3 is TGTGCCACCCTACAAGGCGGGGGGATTTACAATGAGCAGTTCTTC. Protein sequence: CATLQGGGIYNEQFF. Full variable domain (remainder filled in from reference TRBV28 and TRBJ2-1): DVKVTQSSRYLVKRTGEKVFLECVQDMDHENMFWYRQDPGLGLRLIYFSYDVKMKEKGDIPEGYSVSREKKERFSLILESASTNQTSMYLCATLQGGGIYNEQFFGPGTRLTVL.

This clonotype was seen ten or more times. The chain employs TRBV6-2 or TRBV6-3 and TRBJ2-6; 7 positions match TRBD1. V was pared by 4 bases and J by 0 bases, with 12 bases of the junction left unmatched. The CDR3 runs 19 residues. The germline V gene has CDR1 MNHEY and CDR2 SVGEGT. The CDR3 protein is CASSSLARDRVSGANVLTF. CDR3 bases: TGTGCCAGCAGTTCACTCGCGCGAGACAGGGTCTCTGGGGCCAACGTCCTGACTTTC.

The table lists this clonotype with a few counts. This chain joins TRBV7-2 and TRBJ2-5; 7 nucleotides line up with TRBD1. The V gene's germline CDR1 is SGHTA and CDR2 FQGNSA. After removal of 8 bases from V and 7 bases from J, the junction contained 4 bases not matched to a gene. This CDR3 spans 11 amino acids. CDR3 DNA: TGTGCCAGCGCCCCAGGGGGGACCCAGTACTTC. Its protein product is CASAPGGTQYF.

This clonotype has a handful of counts. The chain is built from TRBV5-4 and TRBJ1-1; maybe TRBD1 (5 bases). The V gene's germline CDR1 is SGHNT and CDR2 YYREEE (reference sequence). CDR3 length equals 13 residues. V lost 4 bases and J lost 2, with 9 bases in between. CDR3 bases: TGTGCCAGCAGCCAGGACACAAACACTGAAGCTTTCTTT. Protein: CASSQDTNTEAFF.

CDR3 sequence reads: CASSRTVTNEKLFF. CDR3 coding DNA: TGCGCCAGCAGCCGGACAGTAACTAATGAAAAACTGTTTTTT. The rearrangement uses TRBV4-1 and TRBJ1-4, with D perhaps TRBD1 (6 bases). Germline V lookup: CDR1 MGHRA, CDR2 YSYEKL. Trimming pared 4 bases from V and 1 base from J, leaving 7 bases between. The CDR3 runs to 14 residues.

A few counts support this clonotype. J is TRBJ2-3 and V is TRBV11-2; D gene unclear. The CDR3 has 12 amino acids. Trimming left V 5 bases short and J 8 bases short, with 11 bases between. Germline CDR1 and CDR2: SGHAT and FQNNGV. CDR3 sequence: CASSVTSGTQYF. The CDR3 DNA follows: TGTGCCAGCAGCGTGACCTCGGGTACGCAGTATTTT.

This clonotype was seen only a few times. The chain combines TRBV29-1 with TRBJ2-5; D unresolved. The CDR3 runs 10 residues. Germline V gene sequence: CDR1 SQVTM, CDR2 ANQGSEA. The V end was cut by 4 bases, the J end by 5 bases, with 5 bases between. DNA for the CDR3: TGCAGCGTTGTCTACGAGACCCAGTACTTC. It is translated as CSVVYETQYF.

J is TRBJ2-1 and V is TRBV4-2, with D uncertain. The V gene's germline CDR1 is LGHNA and CDR2 YNFKEQ. Trimming took off 4 bases at V and 6 bases at J, with 10 bases between the two ends. This CDR3 spans 13 amino acids. This CDR3 reads CASSPIEPNEQFF. CDR3 in DNA: TGTGCCAGCAGCCCCATTGAACCCAATGAGCAGTTCTTC.

This clonotype was detected many times. The CDR3 is CASSQDGQGGNIQYF. The CDR3 nucleotides read TGTGCCAGCAGCCAAGATGGGCAGGGCGGAAACATTCAGTACTTC. The chain recombines TRBV3-1 with TRBJ2-4, with D possibly TRBD1 on 5 matching bases. V was clipped by 0 bases and J by 6 bases, with 12 bases between them. The CDR3 length is 15 residues. CDR1 and CDR2 (germline): LGHDT, YNNKEL (reference sequence).

This clonotype was detected only a few times. This chain links TRBV4-1 with TRBJ2-7; 7 bases line up with TRBD1. The CDR3 runs to 16 residues. Trimming at V came to 0 bases and at J to 6 bases, leaving 11 bases not matched to a gene. Germline lookup yields CDR1 MGHRA and CDR2 YSYEKL. CDR3 in amino acids: CASSQDLERGRREQYV. The CDR3, as DNA: TGCGCCAGCAGCCAAGATCTAGAAAGGGGGCGACGCGAGCAGTACGTC.

This clonotype was recorded at least ten times. The chain employs TRBV12-3 or TRBV12-4 and TRBJ2-3, with 8 bases fitting TRBD1. The CDR3 extends over 14 amino acids. The trim removed 3 bases at V and 1 base at J, leaving 0 bases unmatched. CDR3 DNA sequence: TGTGCCAGCAGTTTGACAGGGGGCACAGATACGCAGTATTTT. This gives the protein CASSLTGGTDTQYF.

The chain joins TRBV28 to TRBJ2-7; TRBD2 might be the D (6 bases). Trimming left V 0 bases short and J 6 bases short, with 9 bases between. The CDR3 spans 13 residues. The germline gives CDR1 MDHEN, CDR2 SYDVKM. CDR3 region: CASSLWLGGEQYV. The CDR3 DNA follows: TGTGCCAGCAGTTTATGGTTGGGGGGCGAGCAGTACGTC.

This clonotype was seen only a few times. The CDR3 protein is CSARFAQGNNEQFF. The CDR3 DNA reads TGCAGTGCCAGGTTTGCGCAGGGTAACAATGAGCAGTTCTTC. The rearrangement joins TRBV20-1 to TRBJ2-1; maybe TRBD1 (5 bases). V dropped 6 bases and J dropped 5 bases, with 17 bases sitting between them. The CDR3 is 14 amino acids. Germline V lookup: CDR1 DFQATT, CDR2 SNEGSKA (reference sequence).

This chain links TRBV24-1 with TRBJ1-5; tentative D call: TRBD1 (6 bases). The CDR3 sequence is 13 residues long. Trimming left V 4 bases short and J 4 bases short, with 7 bases between. In germline, CDR1 is KGHDR, CDR2 SFDVKD. The CDR3 DNA reads TGTGCCACCAGTGACGGACAGAATCAGCCCCAGCATTTT. It codes for CATSDGQNQPQHF.

The genes are TRBV7-9 and TRBJ2-7; D possibly corresponds to TRBD2 (6 bases). The V gene's germline CDR1 is SEHNR and CDR2 FQNEAQ (reference sequence). The length of the CDR3 is 15 residues. The V end was cut by 5 bases, the J end by 0 bases, with 14 bases between. CDR3 region: CASSRGGSGSYEQYF. CDR3 in DNA: TGTGCCAGCAGCCGAGGAGGTAGCGGCTCCTACGAGCAGTACTTC. The full variable domain, with the rest looked up from reference TRBV7-9 and TRBJ2-7, is DTGVSQNPRHKITKRGQNVTFRCDPISEHNRLYWYRQTLGQGPEFLTYFQNEAQLEKSRLLSDRFSAERPKGSFSTLEIQRTEQGDSAMYLCASSRGGSGSYEQYFGPGTRLTVT.

This clonotype was recorded many times. The gene calls are TRBV6-1 and TRBJ1-4, with 9 bases fitting TRBD1. The germline V gene has CDR1 MNHNS and CDR2 SASEGT. J gave up 0 bases and V 6 bases, and 5 bases lay outside the gene matches. The CDR3 is 16 residues long. In DNA form, the CDR3 reads TGTGCCAGCAGAGGGGACAGGGCTGCAACTAATGAAAAACTGTTTTTT. It yields the protein CASRGDRAATNEKLFF.

Ten or more counts support this clonotype. The chain carries TRBV28 and TRBJ2-7; perhaps TRBD1 as D (6 bases). The CDR3 consists of 13 residues. Trimming took off 5 bases at V and 3 bases at J, with 11 bases between the two ends. CDR1 and CDR2 (germline): MDHEN, SYDVKM. The CDR3 reads CASSPQDSYEQYF. The CDR3 DNA is TGTGCCAGCAGTCCACAGGACAGCTACGAGCAGTACTTC.

This clonotype has a handful of counts. The J gene is TRBJ2-1, the V gene TRBV9; D not resolved. V was pared by 3 bases and J by 0 bases, with 13 bases between. The CDR3 has 16 amino acids. Germline loops: CDR1 SGDLS, CDR2 YYNGEE. The CDR3 loop reads CASSARLLSSYNEQFF. CDR3 coding DNA: TGTGCCAGCAGCGCGAGGCTTTTGAGCTCCTACAATGAGCAGTTCTTC.

This chain connects TRBV5-5 to TRBJ1-2, with D perhaps TRBD1 (5 bases). The germline gives CDR1 SGHKS, CDR2 YYEKEE (reference sequence). The length of the CDR3 is 16 residues. Trimming shortened V by 0 bases and J by 3 bases, and 15 bases separated the two germline ends. The chain's CDR3 is CASSLAPAGVDYGYTF. The CDR3 nucleotides read TGTGCCAGCAGCTTGGCCCCAGCGGGGGTGGACTATGGCTACACCTTC.

This chain uses TRBV5-1 with TRBJ1-1; 7 bases line up with TRBD1. The ends lost 3 bases at V and 2 bases at J; junction bases unmatched: 7. This CDR3 comprises 15 residues. Looked up from germline, CDR1 is SGHRS and CDR2 is YFSETQ. As DNA, the CDR3 is TGCGCCAGCAGCTCAACAGGGGACATTAACACTGAAGCTTTCTTT. As protein: CASSSTGDINTEAFF. The variable domain in full, with the rest retrieved from reference TRBV5-1 and TRBJ1-1, is KAGVTQTPRYLIKTRGQQVTLSCSPISGHRSVSWYQQTPGQGLQFLFEYFSETQRNKGNFPGRFSGRQFSNSRSEMNVSTLELGDSALYLCASSSTGDINTEAFFGQGTRLTVV.

This clonotype was observed a few times. CDR3 nucleotides: TGCAGTGCCCCAACACGGGACCCCACGATAGTTACTGGCTACACCTTC. Translating gives CSAPTRDPTIVTGYTF. The chain is built from TRBV20-1 and TRBJ1-2, with D perhaps TRBD1 (5 bases). Germline V gives CDR1 DFQATT, CDR2 SNEGSKA (reference sequence). The V gene lost 6 bases and the J gene lost 7 bases, with 27 bases spanning the gap. This CDR3 has 16 residues.